Shown below are 18 T cell receptor beta chains from a single sample sequenced in a study of blood T cell repertoires in COVID-19 (dated by TCRdb to the early 2020s). Library prep was done by the immunoSEQ multiplex PCR assay. TCRdb's version of the immuneACCESS table is confined to in-frame rearrangements and falls short of the full clone set. An unresolved V gene accounts for under half of the shortfall where checked; the remainder is of unknown origin. In all, the sample holds around 53,000 clones, and 76% of those were seen once. Over 20% of the sample belongs to the ten largest clones. What was sequenced was peripheral blood. These receptors originate from a man aged 45-65 years with active or convalescent COVID-19.

The rearrangement uses TRBV5-1 and TRBJ2-3; D gene ambiguous. Trimming left V 2 bases short and J 2 bases short, with 9 bases between. Germline CDR1 and CDR2: SGHRS and YFSETQ. The CDR3 spans 14 residues. The CDR3 is CASSFTNPTDTQYF. The CDR3 coding sequence is TGCGCCAGCAGCTTTACTAACCCCACAGATACGCAGTATTTT.

The rearrangement links TRBV5-6 to TRBJ1-1, with D perhaps TRBD1 (6 bases). The CDR3 is made up of 14 amino acids. V was pared by 1 base and J by 4 bases, with 11 bases between. CDR1 is SGHDT, CDR2 YYEEEE, per germline. CDR3 region: CASSLTWTATEAFF. The CDR3, as DNA: TGTGCCAGCAGCTTGACGTGGACAGCCACTGAAGCTTTCTTT.

The chain recombines TRBV10-3 with TRBJ2-7; TRBD1 matches at 10 bases. Germline CDR1 is ENHRY and CDR2 is SYGVKD. Trimming cost V 3 bases and J 1 base; bases outside gene matches: 9. There are 17 residues in the CDR3. CDR3 nucleotides: TGTGCCATCAGTGACCCCGTCCAGGGACAGGGGTCCTACGAGCAGTACTTC. It encodes CAISDPVQGQGSYEQYF.

The chain combines TRBV10-3 with TRBJ2-1; tentatively, D is TRBD2 (5 bases). CDR1 is ENHRY, CDR2 SYGVKD, per germline. Trimming cost V 0 bases and J 1 base, with 7 bases left between them. This CDR3 spans 15 amino acids. The CDR3 region is CAISESWESYNEQFF. The CDR3 nucleotides read TGTGCCATCAGTGAGTCGTGGGAGTCCTACAATGAGCAGTTCTTC.

The chain carries TRBV2 and TRBJ1-6; a possible D gene is TRBD1 (5 bases). The germline V gene has CDR1 SNHLY and CDR2 FYNNEI. The CDR3 is 13 amino acids. With 7 bases removed from V and 7 bases from J, the gap between germline ends came to 11 bases. The CDR3, as DNA: TGTGCCAGCATGGAGACAGCAAATTCACCCCTCCACTTT. This translates into CASMETANSPLHF.

The V call is TRBV11-1, the J call TRBJ1-2; 9 positions match TRBD1. Germline CDR1 SGHAT, CDR2 FQDESV (reference sequence). J was trimmed by 8 bases and V by 4 bases; bases with no gene match: 8. The CDR3 is 14 residues long. CDR3 DNA sequence: TGTGCCAGCAGCTCGGGGACAGGGATTACCGGCTACACCTTC. Protein sequence: CASSSGTGITGYTF.

J is TRBJ2-5 and V is TRBV7-3, with 7 nucleotides matching TRBD1. V was pared by 6 bases and J by 5 bases, with 9 bases of the junction left unmatched. The CDR3 spans 14 residues. Germline V gene sequence: CDR1 SGHTA, CDR2 FQGTGA. Here the CDR3 reads CASSHGTDSETQYF. CDR3 bases: TGTGCCAGCAGTCACGGGACAGACTCCGAGACCCAGTACTTC.

Ten or more counts support this clone. V is TRBV12-3 or TRBV12-4 and J is TRBJ1-2; possibly TRBD1 for D (5 bases). The V and J ends lost 2 bases and 6 bases respectively, with 10 bases between them. The CDR3 is 13 amino acids. The CDR3 loop is CASSLSAGNGYTF. The CDR3 DNA is TGTGCCAGCAGTTTATCGGCAGGGAATGGCTACACCTTC.

The chain is built from TRBV5-4 and TRBJ2-7; the D is unclear. V shed 1 base and J shed 5 bases, with 10 bases lying between them. The CDR3 extends over 13 amino acids. From germline, CDR1 is SGHNT and CDR2 YYREEE (reference sequence). The CDR3 reads CASSLPGLDEQYF. The CDR3, as DNA: TGTGCCAGCAGCTTGCCAGGTTTAGACGAGCAGTACTTC. The variable domain in full, completed from reference TRBV5-4 and TRBJ2-7, reads ETGVTQSPTHLIKTRGQQVTLRCSSQSGHNTVSWYQQALGQGPQFIFQYYREEENGRGNFPPRFSGLQFPNYSSELNVNALELDDSALYLCASSLPGLDEQYFGPGTRLTVT.

The chain combines TRBV28 with TRBJ2-3, with 7 bases aligning to TRBD1. This CDR3 has 18 residues. V shed 3 bases, J shed 6 bases, and the junction held 18 bases outside the gene matches. Germline values: CDR1 MDHEN, CDR2 SYDVKM. The CDR3 loop reads CASSFWDLGDRDTDTQYF. DNA for the CDR3: TGTGCCAGCAGTTTCTGGGACCTAGGAGACAGGGACACCGATACGCAGTATTTT.

There are a few counts of this clone. V is TRBV25-1 and J is TRBJ2-7, with D unclear. The V and J ends lost 6 bases and 0 bases respectively, with 12 bases between them. CDR1 is MGHDK and CDR2 is SYGVNS in the germline V gene. CDR3 length: 14 residues. This CDR3 is CASSQELLSYEQYF. CDR3 nucleotide sequence: TGTGCCAGCAGCCAAGAGCTACTCTCCTACGAGCAGTACTTC.

This clone was seen once. This rearrangement joins TRBV6-2 or TRBV6-3 to TRBJ1-2; 7 positions match TRBD1. CDR3 length equals 14 residues. The germline V gene has CDR1 MNHEY and CDR2 SVGEGT. Trimming took 5 bases from V and 3 from J; bases not matched to a gene: 6. CDR3: CASSRDSRYYGYTF. The CDR3 DNA sequence: TGTGCCAGCAGTCGGGACAGCCGATACTATGGCTACACCTTC.

V usage is TRBV7-2 and J usage is TRBJ2-5, with 7 nucleotides matching TRBD2. V shed 4 bases, J shed 2 bases, and the junction held 7 bases outside the gene matches. The CDR3 runs 15 residues. Per the germline V gene, CDR1 is SGHTA and CDR2 is FQGNSA. The DNA of the CDR3 is TGTGCCAGCAGCTGGGGGGGAGAGGGGCAAGAGACCCAGTACTTC. Its protein is CASSWGGEGQETQYF.

This clone was counted a few times. This rearrangement joins TRBV5-6 to TRBJ1-1, with D maybe TRBD1 (5 bases). V shed 4 bases and J shed 5 bases, with 15 bases lying between them. From germline, CDR1 is SGHDT and CDR2 YYEEEE. The CDR3 spans 14 residues. CDR3 nucleotide sequence: TGTGCCAGCAGCCCGACACCCAGGACAACTGAAGCTTTCTTT. This encodes CASSPTPRTTEAFF. Based on the CDR3 plus reference TRBV5-6 and TRBJ1-1, the full variable domain is DAGVTQSPTHLIKTRGQQVTLRCSPKSGHDTVSWYQQALGQGPQFIFQYYEEEERQRGNFPDRFSGHQFPNYSSELNVNALLLGDSALYLCASSPTPRTTEAFFGQGTRLTVV.

This clone was seen only a few times. This chain joins TRBV7-6 and TRBJ2-2; D is possibly TRBD1 (7 bases). The CDR3 covers 18 residues. V was cut by 0 bases and J by 3 bases, with 17 bases left in between. Germline V gene sequence: CDR1 SGHVS, CDR2 FNYEAQ. CDR3 region: CASSLAAGGQVYTGELFF. The CDR3, as DNA: TGTGCCAGCAGCTTAGCAGCAGGGGGGCAGGTTTACACCGGGGAGCTGTTTTTT.

The rearrangement links TRBV12-3 or TRBV12-4 to TRBJ1-1; a weak D match, TRBD1 (5 bases). Trimming took off 7 bases at V and 5 bases at J, with 14 bases between the two ends. The CDR3 contains 13 residues. Here the CDR3 DNA reads TGTGCCAGCAATCGACAGATGGGTACTGAAGCTTTCTTT. It codes for CASNRQMGTEAFF.

This sequence joins TRBV6-5 and TRBJ1-6, with D possibly TRBD1 on 5 matching bases. The CDR3 runs to 15 residues. The V end was cut by 7 bases, the J end by 4 bases, with 14 bases between. Germline V gene data show CDR1 as MNHEY and CDR2 as SVGAGI. The CDR3 loop reads CASMRRGGYNSPLHF. The CDR3 DNA follows: TGTGCCAGCATGAGACGGGGGGGGTATAATTCACCCCTCCACTTT.

This rearrangement joins TRBV19 to TRBJ2-7; the D gene is possibly TRBD2 (5 bases). Trimming cost V 5 bases and J 0 bases, with 11 bases left between them. The V gene's germline CDR1 is LNHDA and CDR2 SQIVND (reference sequence). There are 14 residues in the CDR3. The CDR3 region is CASSLRRDSYEQYF. The CDR3, as DNA: TGTGCCAGTAGTCTGCGACGGGACTCCTACGAGCAGTACTTC.